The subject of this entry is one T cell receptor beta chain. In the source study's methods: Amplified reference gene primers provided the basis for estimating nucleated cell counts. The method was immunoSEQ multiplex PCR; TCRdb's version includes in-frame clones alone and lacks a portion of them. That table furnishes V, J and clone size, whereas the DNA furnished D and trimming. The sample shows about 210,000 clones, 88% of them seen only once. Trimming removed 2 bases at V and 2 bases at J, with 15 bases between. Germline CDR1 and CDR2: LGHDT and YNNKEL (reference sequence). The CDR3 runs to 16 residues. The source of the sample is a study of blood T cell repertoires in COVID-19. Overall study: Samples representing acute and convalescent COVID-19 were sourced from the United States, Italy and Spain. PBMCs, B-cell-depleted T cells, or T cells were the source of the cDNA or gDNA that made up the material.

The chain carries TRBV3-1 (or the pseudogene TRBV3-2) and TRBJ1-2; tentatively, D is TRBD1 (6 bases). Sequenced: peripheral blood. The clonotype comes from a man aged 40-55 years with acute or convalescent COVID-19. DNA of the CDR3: TGTGCCAGCAGCCAATATGGCAGGGGCAGAAACTATGGCTACACCTTC. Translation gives CASSQYGRGRNYGYTF.